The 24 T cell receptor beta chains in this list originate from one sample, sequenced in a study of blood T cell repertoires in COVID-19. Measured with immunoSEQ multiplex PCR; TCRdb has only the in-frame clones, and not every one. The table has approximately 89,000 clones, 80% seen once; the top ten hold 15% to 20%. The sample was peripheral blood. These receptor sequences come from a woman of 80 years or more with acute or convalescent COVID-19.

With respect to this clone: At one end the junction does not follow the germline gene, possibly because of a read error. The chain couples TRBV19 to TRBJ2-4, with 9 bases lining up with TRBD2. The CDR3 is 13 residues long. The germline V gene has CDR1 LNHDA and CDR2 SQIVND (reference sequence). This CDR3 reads CASSTSGVNVQYF. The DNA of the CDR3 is TGTGCCAGTAGTACTAGCGGGGTAAACGTTCAGTACTTC.

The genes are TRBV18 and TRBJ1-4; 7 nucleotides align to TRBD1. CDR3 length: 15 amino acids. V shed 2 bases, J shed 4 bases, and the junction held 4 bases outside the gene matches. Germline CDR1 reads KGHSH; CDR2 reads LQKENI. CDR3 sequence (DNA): TGTGCCAGCTCACCAGCGGGACAGTTTAATGAAAAACTGTTTTTT. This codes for CASSPAGQFNEKLFF.

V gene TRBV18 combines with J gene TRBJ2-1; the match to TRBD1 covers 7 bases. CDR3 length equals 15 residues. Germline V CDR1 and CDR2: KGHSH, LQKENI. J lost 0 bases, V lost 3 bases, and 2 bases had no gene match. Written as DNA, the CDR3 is TGTGCCAGCTCACCGGACAGGAGCTCCTACAATGAGCAGTTCTTC. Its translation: CASSPDRSSYNEQFF.

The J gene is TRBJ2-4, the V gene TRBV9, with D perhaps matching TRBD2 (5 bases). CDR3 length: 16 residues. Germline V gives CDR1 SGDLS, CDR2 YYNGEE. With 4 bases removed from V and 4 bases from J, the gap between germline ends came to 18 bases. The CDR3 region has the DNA TGTGCCAGCAGCCCAAAGGGAGCAGGAGTGAAAAACATTCAGTACTTC. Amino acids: CASSPKGAGVKNIQYF.

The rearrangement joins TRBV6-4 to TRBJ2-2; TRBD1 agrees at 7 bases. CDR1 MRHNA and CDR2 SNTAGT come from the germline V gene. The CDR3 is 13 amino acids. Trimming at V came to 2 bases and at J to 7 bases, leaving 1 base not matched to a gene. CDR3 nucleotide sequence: TGTGCCAGCAGTGACGGACAGGTCGGGGAGCTGTTTTTT. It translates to CASSDGQVGELFF.

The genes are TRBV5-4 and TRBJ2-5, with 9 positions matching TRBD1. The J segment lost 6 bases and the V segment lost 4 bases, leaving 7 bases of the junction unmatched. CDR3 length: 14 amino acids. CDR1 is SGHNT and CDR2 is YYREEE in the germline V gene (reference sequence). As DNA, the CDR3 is TGTGCCAGCAGCCGGACAGGGGAGGATCAGACCCAGTACTTC. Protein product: CASSRTGEDQTQYF. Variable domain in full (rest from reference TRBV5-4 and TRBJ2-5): ETGVTQSPTHLIKTRGQQVTLRCSSQSGHNTVSWYQQALGQGPQFIFQYYREEENGRGNFPPRFSGLQFPNYSSELNVNALELDDSALYLCASSRTGEDQTQYFGPGTRLLVL.

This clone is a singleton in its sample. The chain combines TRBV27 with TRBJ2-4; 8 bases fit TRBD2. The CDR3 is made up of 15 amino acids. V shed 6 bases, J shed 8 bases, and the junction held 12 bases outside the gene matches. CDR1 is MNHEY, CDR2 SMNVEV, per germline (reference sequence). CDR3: CASRDGGSGRDIQYF. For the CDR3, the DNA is TGTGCCAGCAGAGATGGGGGGTCCGGGAGGGACATTCAGTACTTC.

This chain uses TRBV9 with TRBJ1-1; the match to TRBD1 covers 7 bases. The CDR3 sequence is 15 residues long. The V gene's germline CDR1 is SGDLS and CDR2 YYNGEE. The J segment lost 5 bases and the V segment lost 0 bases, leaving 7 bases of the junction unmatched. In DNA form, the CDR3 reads TGTGCCAGCAGCGTAGAAGGCGACAGGGTTACTGAAGCTTTCTTT. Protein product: CASSVEGDRVTEAFF. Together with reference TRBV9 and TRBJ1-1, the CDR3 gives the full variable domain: DSGVTQTPKHLITATGQRVTLRCSPRSGDLSVYWYQQSLDQGLQFLIQYYNGEERAKGNILERFSAQQFPDLHSELNLSSLELGDSALYFCASSVEGDRVTEAFFGQGTRLTVV.

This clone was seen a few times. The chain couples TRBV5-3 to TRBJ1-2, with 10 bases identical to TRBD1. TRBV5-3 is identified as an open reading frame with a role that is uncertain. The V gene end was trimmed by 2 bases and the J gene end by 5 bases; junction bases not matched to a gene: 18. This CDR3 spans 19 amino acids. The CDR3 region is CARSFSYRDRGILSYGYTF. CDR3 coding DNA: TGTGCCAGAAGCTTCTCCTATCGGGACAGGGGAATTTTATCGTATGGCTACACCTTC.

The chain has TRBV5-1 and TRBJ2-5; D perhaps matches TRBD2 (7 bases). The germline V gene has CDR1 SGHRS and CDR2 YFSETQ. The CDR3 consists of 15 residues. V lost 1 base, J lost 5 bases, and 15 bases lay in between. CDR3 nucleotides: TGCGCCAGCAGCTTGATGTGGGGGGGCTTGGAGACCCAGTACTTC. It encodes CASSLMWGGLETQYF.

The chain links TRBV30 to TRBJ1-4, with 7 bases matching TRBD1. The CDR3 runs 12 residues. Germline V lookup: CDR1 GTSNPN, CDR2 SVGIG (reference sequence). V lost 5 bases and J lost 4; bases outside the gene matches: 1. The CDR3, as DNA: TGTGCCTGGGGGACAGATAATGAAAAACTGTTTTTT. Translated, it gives CAWGTDNEKLFF.

The CDR3: CASSLVASATDTQYF. For the CDR3, the DNA is TGCGCCAGCAGCTTGGTCGCTAGCGCCACAGATACGCAGTATTTT. The chain couples TRBV5-1 to TRBJ2-3; D may be TRBD2 (6 bases). The CDR3 has 15 residues. Germline values: CDR1 SGHRS, CDR2 YFSETQ. The ends were cut back, 0 bases at V and 2 bases at J, with 10 bases in the middle.

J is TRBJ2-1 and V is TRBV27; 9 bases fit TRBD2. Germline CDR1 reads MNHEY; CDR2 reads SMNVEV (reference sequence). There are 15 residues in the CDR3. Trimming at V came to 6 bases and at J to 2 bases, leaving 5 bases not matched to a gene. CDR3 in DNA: TGTGCCAGCAGAGATAGCGGGGGCCCCTACAATGAGCAGTTCTTC. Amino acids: CASRDSGGPYNEQFF.

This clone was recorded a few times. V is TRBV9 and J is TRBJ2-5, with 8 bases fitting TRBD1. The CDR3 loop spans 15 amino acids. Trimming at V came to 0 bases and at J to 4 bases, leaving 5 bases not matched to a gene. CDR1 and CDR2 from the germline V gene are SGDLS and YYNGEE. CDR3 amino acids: CASSVVGQGGETQYF. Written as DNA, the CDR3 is TGTGCCAGCAGCGTAGTAGGACAGGGAGGAGAGACCCAGTACTTC.

CDR3 amino acids: CASSLLGGGSDQPQHF. CDR3 in DNA: TGTGCCAGCAGCTTACTGGGGGGGGGTTCCGATCAGCCCCAGCATTTT. V usage is TRBV7-9 and J usage is TRBJ1-5, with D tentatively TRBD1 (5 bases). V was cut by 2 bases and J by 5 bases, with 16 bases left in between. The CDR3 has 16 residues. Germline V gene sequence: CDR1 SEHNR, CDR2 FQNEAQ (reference sequence).

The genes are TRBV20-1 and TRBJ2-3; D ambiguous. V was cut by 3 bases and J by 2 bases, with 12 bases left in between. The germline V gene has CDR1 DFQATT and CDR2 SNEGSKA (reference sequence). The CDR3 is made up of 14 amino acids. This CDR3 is CSASPQGATDTQYF. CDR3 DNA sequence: TGCAGTGCTAGTCCCCAAGGAGCCACAGATACGCAGTATTTT.

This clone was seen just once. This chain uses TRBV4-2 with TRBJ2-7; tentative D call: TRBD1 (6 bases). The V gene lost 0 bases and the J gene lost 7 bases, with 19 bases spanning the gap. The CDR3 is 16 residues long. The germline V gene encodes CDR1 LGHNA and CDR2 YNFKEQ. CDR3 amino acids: CASSQEASGSQGEQYF. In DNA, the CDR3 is TGTGCCAGCAGCCAAGAAGCCAGTGGGAGCCAGGGGGAGCAGTACTTC.

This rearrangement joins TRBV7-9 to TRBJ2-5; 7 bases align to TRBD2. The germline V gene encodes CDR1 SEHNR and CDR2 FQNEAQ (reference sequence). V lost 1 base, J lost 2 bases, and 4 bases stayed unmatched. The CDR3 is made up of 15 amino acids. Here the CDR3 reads CASSLGDYTQETQYF. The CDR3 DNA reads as TGTGCCAGCAGCTTAGGGGACTACACGCAAGAGACCCAGTACTTC.

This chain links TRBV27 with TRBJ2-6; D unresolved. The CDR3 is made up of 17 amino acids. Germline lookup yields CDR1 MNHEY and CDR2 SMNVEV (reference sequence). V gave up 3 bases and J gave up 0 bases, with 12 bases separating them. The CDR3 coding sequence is TGTGCCAGCAGTTTTCTGGAGAGGAGCTCTGGGGCCAACGTCCTGACTTTC. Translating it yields CASSFLERSSGANVLTF.

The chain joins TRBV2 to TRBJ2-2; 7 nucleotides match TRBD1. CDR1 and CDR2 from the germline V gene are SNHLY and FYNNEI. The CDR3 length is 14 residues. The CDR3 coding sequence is TGTGCGCAGCACGTAGGGGGCCGGACCGGGGAGCTGTTTTTT. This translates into CAQHVGGRTGELFF.

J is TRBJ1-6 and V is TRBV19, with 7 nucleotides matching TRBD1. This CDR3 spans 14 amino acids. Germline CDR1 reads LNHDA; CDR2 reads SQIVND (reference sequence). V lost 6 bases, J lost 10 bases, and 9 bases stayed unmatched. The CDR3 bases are TGTGCCAGTAGCGACGACAGGGTCCGATCACCCCTCCACTTT. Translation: CASSDDRVRSPLHF.

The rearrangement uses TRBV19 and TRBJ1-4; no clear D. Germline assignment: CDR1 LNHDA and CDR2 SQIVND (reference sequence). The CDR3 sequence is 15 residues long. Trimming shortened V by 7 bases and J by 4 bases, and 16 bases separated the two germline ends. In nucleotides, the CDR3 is TGTGCCAGTACCTCCTCGAGGCGGCTTAATGAAAAACTGTTTTTT. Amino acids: CASTSSRRLNEKLFF.

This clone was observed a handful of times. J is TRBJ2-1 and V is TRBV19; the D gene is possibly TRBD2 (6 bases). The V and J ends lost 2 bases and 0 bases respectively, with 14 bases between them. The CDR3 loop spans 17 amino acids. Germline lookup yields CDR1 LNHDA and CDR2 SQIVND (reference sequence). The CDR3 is CASSIFGGMSSYNEQFF. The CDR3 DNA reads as TGTGCCAGTAGTATATTTGGCGGGATGAGCTCCTACAATGAGCAGTTCTTC.

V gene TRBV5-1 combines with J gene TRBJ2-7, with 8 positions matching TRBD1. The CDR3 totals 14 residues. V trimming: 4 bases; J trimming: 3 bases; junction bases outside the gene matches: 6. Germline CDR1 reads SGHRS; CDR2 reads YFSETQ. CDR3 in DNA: TGCGCCAGCAGCCCAAGGACAGGGAGCTACGAGCAGTACTTC. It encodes CASSPRTGSYEQYF.